This passage covers 3 T cell receptor beta chains from one sample sequenced in a study of CD8+ T cells in alopecia areata. Sequencing used cDNA as its template, made by extracting RNA and reverse transcribing it. Sequencing used immunoSEQ multiplex PCR; TCRdb keeps in-frame clones, though not all of them. The repertoire consists of roughly 250,000 clones, with roughly 69% occurring once and the leading ten covering around 1.2%. Sequenced here: CD4+ T cells sorted from blood, sampled at week 0. The receptors originated from a human donor with alopecia areata.

The gene calls are TRBV7-3 and TRBJ2-3; no definite D call. The germline gives CDR1 SGHTA, CDR2 FQGTGA. This CDR3 region has 14 residues. V was pared by 3 bases and J by 9 bases, with 16 bases between. In nucleotides, the CDR3 is TGTGCCAGCAGCTTCTCCGGGCCTTCGAACACGCAGTATTTT. Its protein is CASSFSGPSNTQYF.

V usage is TRBV6-1 and J usage is TRBJ2-6; no firm D call. Germline V gives CDR1 MNHNS, CDR2 SASEGT. The CDR3 spans 12 residues. Trimming cost V 10 bases and J 2 bases, with 6 bases left between them. Here the CDR3 DNA reads TGTGCCACCGATACTGGGGCCAACGTCCTGACTTTC. It specifies CATDTGANVLTF.

J is TRBJ2-1 and V is TRBV29-1, with D hard to call. The CDR3 contains 11 residues. The V gene's germline CDR1 is SQVTM and CDR2 ANQGSEA. Deletions cut 6 bases from V and 4 bases from J, with 7 bases between. This CDR3 reads CSVVLYNEQFF. CDR3 nucleotide sequence: TGCAGCGTCGTGCTTTACAATGAGCAGTTCTTC.